The clone carrying this T cell receptor beta chain turned up a few times. A read error is possible here, since a much larger clone lies one base away. The entry originates in a study of read filtering for tumor transcriptome and immune sequencing. This library used roughly 400 ng RNA and molecular barcoded adaptors spanning alpha/delta and beta/gamma chains. Via MiXCR, TCRdb re-called the reads, giving one row per CDR3 protein. This table holds more than 35,000 distinct CDR3 sequences, around 13% found once. The CDR3 loop spans 11 amino acids. The germline CDR1 and CDR2 sequences are SGHDT and YYEEEE.

Sequencing was done on a sample of a population of CD138-negative cells sorted from bone marrow. The chain employs TRBV5-6 and TRBJ2-1; tentatively, D is TRBD1 (5 bases). The source is a donor aged 40 or older with multiple myeloma. The CDR3 is CASVRANGQFF. CDR3 DNA: TGTGCCAGCGTCAGGGCAAATGGGCAGTTCTTC.